The entry that follows covers one T cell receptor (beta chain) sequence. The target antigen is unknown. The CDR3 loop spans 12 amino acids. Trimming cost V 2 bases and J 8 bases, with 7 bases left between them. Per germline, CDR1 MDHEN and CDR2 SYDVKM. Reverse transcribing all isolated RNA meant expressed TCRB transcripts were sequenced. Profiled with immunoSEQ multiplex PCR; TCRdb holds only in-frame clones, not every one. The table shows some 100,000 clones, with 40% occurring only once. One heparinised draw, averaging about 110 mL, was taken per donor. The entry originates in a study of beta chain features in type 1 diabetes. Study outcomes and limitations: In every one of the four CD4+ subsets, TCRB CDR3s were moderately but significantly shorter in Type 1 diabetes patients. Compared with healthy donors, patients appeared to share more similar naive, central memory and regulatory TCRB repertoires.

The sequencing input was stem cell memory CD4+ T cells from blood. The V and J genes are TRBV28 and TRBJ2-1, with D tentatively TRBD2 (6 bases). The TCR was taken from a woman aged 18-29 years in good health. CDR3 protein: CASSLGGDEQFF. In DNA form, the CDR3 reads TGTGCCAGCAGTTTAGGAGGGGATGAGCAGTTCTTC.